These 30 T cell receptor beta chains share one sample of origin, sequenced in a study of T cells after posttransplantation cyclophosphamide. Measured with immunoSEQ multiplex PCR; TCRdb has only the in-frame clones, and not every one. The sample lists 30,000 or so clones, about nine tenths occurring once. Source material: PBMCs. The receptors come from a man in his fifties or sixties.

In its sample, this clone was seen once. This chain connects TRBV2 to TRBJ1-4; TRBD1 matches at 9 bases. Germline assignment: CDR1 SNHLY and CDR2 FYNNEI. The CDR3 contains 17 residues. J lost 7 bases, V lost 6 bases, and 15 bases had no gene match. The DNA for the CDR3 is TGTGCCAGCAGGACCGGGACAGGGTTCCGCTCTAGTGAAAAACTGTTTTTT. Translating gives CASRTGTGFRSSEKLFF.

The rearrangement joins TRBV5-1 to TRBJ2-1; 7 nucleotides agree with TRBD2. The CDR3 runs to 14 residues. J gave up 8 bases and V 1 base, and 6 bases lay outside the gene matches. Germline-derived CDR1 and CDR2 are SGHRS and YFSETQ. CDR3 amino acids: CASSLRRGGHEQFF. As DNA, the CDR3 is TGCGCCAGCAGCTTGCGGCGGGGAGGGCATGAGCAGTTCTTC.

This rearrangement joins TRBV7-2 to TRBJ1-6, with 7 positions matching TRBD1. Germline trimming cut 4 bases from V and 7 bases from J; bases unmatched to any gene: 13. CDR1 and CDR2 from the germline V gene are SGHTA and FQGNSA. This CDR3 comprises 17 residues. The CDR3 DNA reads TGTGCCAGCAGCTGGGAACCGACAGGGATGGGGAATTCACCCCTCCACTTT. Translated, it gives CASSWEPTGMGNSPLHF.

This chain uses TRBV28 with TRBJ1-4, with unresolved D. The CDR3 loop spans 14 amino acids. Trimming removed 3 bases from V and 8 bases from J, with 13 bases in between. Germline CDR1 and CDR2: MDHEN and SYDVKM. The DNA for the CDR3 is TGTGCCAGCAGTTTGTTCCCAGGATCGGAAAAACTGTTTTTT. It codes for CASSLFPGSEKLFF. The full variable domain, with the rest looked up from reference TRBV28 and TRBJ1-4, is DVKVTQSSRYLVKRTGEKVFLECVQDMDHENMFWYRQDPGLGLRLIYFSYDVKMKEKGDIPEGYSVSREKKERFSLILESASTNQTSMYLCASSLFPGSEKLFFGSGTQLSVL.

The table lists this clone with a few counts. This sequence joins TRBV6-1 and TRBJ2-1, with D possibly TRBD2 on 6 matching bases. Per the germline V gene, CDR1 is MNHNS and CDR2 is SASEGT. CDR3 length: 13 residues. V lost 6 bases and J lost 8, with 14 bases in between. For the CDR3, the DNA is TGTGCCAGCAGCCGGGACGGAGGGTATGAGCAGTTCTTC. It translates to CASSRDGGYEQFF.

CDR3 in amino acids: CSVRRTEAFF. Written as DNA, the CDR3 is TGCAGTGTTAGGCGAACTGAAGCTTTCTTT. The J gene is TRBJ1-1, the V gene TRBV20-1; D gene uncertain. The CDR3 has 10 residues. V dropped 7 bases and J dropped 5 bases, with 8 bases sitting between them. Germline CDR1 and CDR2: DFQATT and SNEGSKA (reference sequence).

The chain combines TRBV29-1 with TRBJ2-2, with D possibly matching TRBD2 (5 bases). V lost 4 bases, J lost 3 bases, and 9 bases lay in between. The germline V gene has CDR1 SQVTM and CDR2 ANQGSEA. CDR3 size: 13 residues. The CDR3 here is CSVAREYTGELFF. The DNA of the CDR3 is TGCAGCGTTGCGAGGGAATACACCGGGGAGCTGTTTTTT.

This clone was seen a single time. This chain uses TRBV19 with TRBJ1-1, with D maybe TRBD1 (6 bases). The CDR3 length is 15 residues. Trimming shortened V by 6 bases and J by 1 base, and 15 bases separated the two germline ends. Germline V gene lookup returns CDR1 LNHDA and CDR2 SQIVND (reference sequence). In DNA, the CDR3 is TGTGCCAGTAGGAATCGACAGGCCCCGAACACTGAAGCTTTCTTT. Residues: CASRNRQAPNTEAFF.

The sample holds a few counts of this clone. The rearrangement links TRBV7-9 to TRBJ1-2; possibly TRBD1 for D (5 bases). CDR3 size: 14 residues. Germline V CDR1 and CDR2: SEHNR, FQNEAQ (reference sequence). Between the trimmed V and J ends, which lost 3 bases and 0 bases, there was a span of 8 bases. DNA for the CDR3: TGTGCCAGCAGCTTGGAGGGGACTAACTATGGCTACACCTTC. Encoded protein: CASSLEGTNYGYTF.

This clone was detected once. This chain uses TRBV5-5 with TRBJ2-7, with D possibly matching TRBD2 (7 bases). Germline V lookup: CDR1 SGHKS, CDR2 YYEKEE (reference sequence). The ends were cut back, 2 bases at V and 2 bases at J, with 14 bases in the middle. The CDR3 extends over 15 amino acids. The CDR3 is CASSFQGGGAYEQYF. Here the CDR3 DNA reads TGTGCCAGCAGCTTTCAGGGAGGGGGAGCCTACGAGCAGTACTTC.

The chain has TRBV27 and TRBJ1-2; 8 bases fit TRBD1. This CDR3 is 20 amino acids long. The trim removed 3 bases at V and 4 bases at J, leaving 22 bases unmatched. Germline CDR1 MNHEY, CDR2 SMNVEV (reference sequence). For the CDR3, the DNA is TGTGCCAGCAGTTTGAGACCAGCAGGGGGCGAAGTTTATTCCGTCTATGGCTACACCTTC. Protein sequence: CASSLRPAGGEVYSVYGYTF.

This clone was recorded a few times. V usage is TRBV5-1 and J usage is TRBJ2-6; D is unresolved. This CDR3 contains 14 residues. V was clipped by 6 bases and J by 4 bases, with 11 bases between them. Germline loops: CDR1 SGHRS, CDR2 YFSETQ. This CDR3 is CASKSQAGANVLTF. For the CDR3, the DNA is TGCGCCAGCAAGTCCCAGGCCGGGGCCAACGTCCTGACTTTC. Based on the CDR3 plus reference TRBV5-1 and TRBJ2-6, the full variable domain is KAGVTQTPRYLIKTRGQQVTLSCSPISGHRSVSWYQQTPGQGLQFLFEYFSETQRNKGNFPGRFSGRQFSNSRSEMNVSTLELGDSALYLCASKSQAGANVLTFGAGSRLTVL.

The chain uses TRBV4-3 and TRBJ2-1, with a weak D call TRBD1 (6 bases). V dropped 0 bases and J dropped 2 bases, with 8 bases sitting between them. In germline, CDR1 is LGHNA, CDR2 YSLEER. The CDR3 extends over 15 amino acids. In DNA form, the CDR3 reads TGCGCCAGCAGCCAAGAACGGACAGCCTACAATGAGCAGTTCTTC. Protein product: CASSQERTAYNEQFF.

The chain carries TRBV4-2 and TRBJ2-7; 10 bases are shared with TRBD2. Germline CDR1 and CDR2: LGHNA and YNFKEQ. The CDR3 is 15 amino acids. The junction had 4 bases not matched to a gene; V was cut back by 2 bases and J by 3 bases. CDR3 nucleotide sequence: TGTGCCAGCAGCCAACCGGGACTAGCGTTCTACGAGCAGTACTTC. Amino acid sequence: CASSQPGLAFYEQYF.

The J gene is TRBJ1-2, the V gene TRBV19; 8 nucleotides agree with TRBD1. The CDR3 has 15 residues. The junction had 14 bases not matched to a gene; V was cut back by 6 bases and J by 8 bases. From germline, CDR1 is LNHDA and CDR2 SQIVND (reference sequence). For the CDR3, the DNA is TGTGCCAGTAGCAGCGGACCCGGACAGGGCTACGGCTACACCTTC. Translation gives CASSSGPGQGYGYTF.

The V and J genes are TRBV7-3 and TRBJ2-1, with D tentatively TRBD1 (6 bases). Germline loops: CDR1 SGHTA, CDR2 FQGTGA. V dropped 2 bases and J dropped 6 bases, with 11 bases sitting between them. CDR3 size: 14 residues. The CDR3 DNA is TGTGCCAGCAGCTTAGGGGGCCGGACCAATGAGCAGTTCTTC. Translation: CASSLGGRTNEQFF.

The chain is built from TRBV7-8 and TRBJ2-5, with TRBD1 identical over 9 bases. This CDR3 has 16 residues. The germline V gene encodes CDR1 SGHVS and CDR2 FQNEAQ. V was pared by 0 bases and J by 7 bases, with 9 bases of the junction left unmatched. The CDR3 DNA reads TGTGCCAGCAGCTTAGCCTTGGGACAGGGAGCGGGGACCCAGTACTTC. Amino acids: CASSLALGQGAGTQYF. The full variable domain, with the rest looked up from reference TRBV7-8 and TRBJ2-5, is GAGVSQSPRYKVAKRGQDVALRCDPISGHVSLFWYQQALGQGPEFLTYFQNEAQLDKSGLPSDRFFAERPEGSVSTLKIQRTQQEDSAVYLCASSLALGQGAGTQYFGPGTRLLVL.

In the case of this clone: Its ends do not fully match the called genes, so a read error is possible. V and J are TRBV30 and TRBJ1-1; tentatively, D is TRBD1 (5 bases). CDR1 and CDR2 (germline): GTSNPN, SVGIG (reference sequence). The CDR3 length is 14 residues. CDR3 in amino acids: CVWSVGARNTEAFF. CDR3 nucleotide sequence: TGTGTCTGGAGTGTAGGGGCCCGGAACACTGAAGCTTTCTTT. Full variable domain (outside the CDR3, taken from reference TRBV30 and TRBJ1-1): SQTIHQWPATLVQPVGSPLSLECTVEGTSNPNLYWYRQAAGRGLQLLFYSVGIGQISSEVPQNLSASRPQDRQFILSSKKLLLSDSGFYLCVWSVGARNTEAFFGQGTRLTVV.

This chain joins TRBV19 and TRBJ1-5; D perhaps matches TRBD1 (5 bases). The CDR3 is 17 residues long. From germline, CDR1 is LNHDA and CDR2 SQIVND (reference sequence). The V end lost 3 bases, the J end lost 0 bases, and 15 bases lay between the germline ends. CDR3 sequence reads: CASSISQQVYSNQPQHF. CDR3 DNA: TGTGCCAGTAGTATTTCTCAACAGGTCTATAGCAATCAGCCCCAGCATTTT.

This chain links TRBV6-1 with TRBJ2-7; D is uncertain. Germline-derived CDR1 and CDR2 are MNHNS and SASEGT. This CDR3 is built from 11 residues. Trimming cost V 5 bases and J 5 bases, with 7 bases left between them. CDR3 sequence: CASSPRNEQYF. CDR3 in DNA: TGTGCCAGCAGTCCCAGAAACGAGCAGTACTTC.

This clone showed up just once. CDR3 loop: CASSQGDFGESPLHF. CDR3 bases: TGTGCCAGCAGCCAAGGAGACTTTGGGGAGTCACCCCTCCACTTT. The gene calls are TRBV4-2 and TRBJ1-6, with D unresolved. Deletions cut 1 base from V and 10 bases from J, with 14 bases between. Germline CDR1 LGHNA, CDR2 YNFKEQ. This CDR3 has 15 residues.

The rearrangement uses TRBV5-1 and TRBJ2-5, with D possibly being TRBD2 (6 bases). The germline CDR1 and CDR2 sequences are SGHRS and YFSETQ. The V end was cut by 2 bases, the J end by 5 bases, with 16 bases between. CDR3 size: 15 residues. In nucleotides, the CDR3 is TGCGCCAGCAGCTTATCGGGACTCGGGTCGGAGACCCAGTACTTC. Protein product: CASSLSGLGSETQYF.

As concerns this clone: An end of the junction differs from the germline gene, which may be a read error. This chain connects TRBV27 to TRBJ2-7, with D maybe TRBD1 (5 bases). The CDR3 loop spans 14 amino acids. Germline loops: CDR1 MNHEY, CDR2 SMNVEV (reference sequence). The CDR3, as DNA: TGCGCCAGCCAATTTTCTCAGGGCCCCTACGAGCAGTACTTC. Residues: CASQFSQGPYEQYF.

The gene calls are TRBV10-3 and TRBJ2-3, with D possibly TRBD1 on 6 matching bases. Germline V CDR1 and CDR2: ENHRY, SYGVKD. This CDR3 is built from 13 residues. V lost 8 bases and J lost 0, with 9 bases in between. The CDR3 region has the DNA TGTGCCATCCAAGGGGGAAGCACAGATACGCAGTATTTT. It specifies CAIQGGSTDTQYF.

J is TRBJ2-3 and V is TRBV29-1, with D perhaps TRBD2 (5 bases). Germline CDR1 and CDR2: SQVTM and ANQGSEA. This CDR3 comprises 13 residues. The V end was cut by 4 bases, the J end by 1 base, with 9 bases between. The CDR3 bases are TGCAGCGTTGGAATCGGGGGCACAGATACGCAGTATTTT. Its protein product is CSVGIGGTDTQYF.

The chain has TRBV5-1 and TRBJ2-7; D may be TRBD1 (5 bases). Looked up from germline, CDR1 is SGHRS and CDR2 is YFSETQ. The CDR3 totals 14 residues. The V end lost 0 bases, the J end lost 5 bases, and 12 bases lay between the germline ends. The CDR3 bases are TGCGCCAGCAGCTTGGAGGCAGGGCAGAACGAGCAGTACTTC. Its protein is CASSLEAGQNEQYF.

V gene TRBV27 combines with J gene TRBJ2-2, with no clear D. The V gene lost 5 bases and the J gene lost 6 bases, with 10 bases spanning the gap. Germline values: CDR1 MNHEY, CDR2 SMNVEV (reference sequence). This CDR3 has 13 amino acids. CDR3 bases: TGTGCCAGCAGTGTCCAACTCTCCGGGGAGCTGTTTTTT. Its translation is CASSVQLSGELFF.

The chain employs TRBV9 and TRBJ2-3; 8 bases are shared with TRBD2. The trim removed 6 bases at V and 2 bases at J, leaving 11 bases unmatched. CDR1 and CDR2 from the germline V gene are SGDLS and YYNGEE. The CDR3 has 16 amino acids. CDR3 DNA sequence: TGTGCCAGCAACGTGCGGGGGGAAGGGAACACAGATACGCAGTATTTT. Residues: CASNVRGEGNTDTQYF.

This clone was counted only a few times. The chain recombines TRBV4-2 with TRBJ2-7; D is unclear. Between the trimmed V and J ends, which lost 1 base and 3 bases, there was a span of 13 bases. This CDR3 contains 15 residues. In germline, CDR1 is LGHNA, CDR2 YNFKEQ. The CDR3 DNA is TGTGCCAGCAGCCAAGGGGTACGCCCAGGCTACGAGCAGTACTTC. Protein: CASSQGVRPGYEQYF.

The CDR3, as DNA: TGTGCCAGCTCACCTCTAGGGACAGGGGGGACTGAAGCTTTCTTT. It codes for CASSPLGTGGTEAFF. The chain has TRBV18 and TRBJ1-1; 11 bases align to TRBD1. The length of the CDR3 is 15 residues. CDR1 KGHSH and CDR2 LQKENI come from the germline V gene. V shed 3 bases and J 5 bases; nucleotides not matched to a gene: 5.